These 3 T cell receptor beta chains were all obtained from the same sample, sequenced in a study of T-cell memory formation after mild COVID-19. TCRdb processed the 5' RACE reads anew with MiXCR; each CDR3 protein has one entry. The sample records tens of thousands of distinct CDR3 sequences, over 15% being singletons. The sample taken for sequencing was PBMCs or a T cell subset sorted from them (not recorded which). The receptors stem from an adult woman who had mild COVID-19 (a few samples of this study predate the infection). Cell type and time point are not known.

This chain connects TRBV20-1 to TRBJ2-7; D ambiguous. This CDR3 is built from 14 residues. V shed 1 base and J shed 3 bases, with 13 bases lying between them. Germline V gene sequence: CDR1 DFQATT, CDR2 SNEGSKA (reference sequence). The CDR3 DNA reads as TGCAGTGCTAGAGCTAGTCCCCGCGGCTACGAGCAGTACTTC. It yields the protein CSARASPRGYEQYF.

The chain carries TRBV7-9 and TRBJ2-1, with TRBD2 matching over 9 bases. The CDR3 contains 17 residues. V shed 5 bases, J shed 3 bases, and the junction held 11 bases outside the gene matches. From germline, CDR1 is SEHNR and CDR2 FQNEAQ (reference sequence). The CDR3 DNA is TGTGCCAGCAGCGAACCTCTAGCGGGAAGAGGCTACAATGAGCAGTTCTTC. It encodes CASSEPLAGRGYNEQFF.

This clonotype was observed a few times. CDR3 bases: TGTGCCAGCAGCCAGCCGGGAGACGGGACAGGGACGTTTACCTATGGCTACACCTTC. Its translation: CASSQPGDGTGTFTYGYTF. The chain employs TRBV5-5 and TRBJ1-2; 9 nucleotides line up with TRBD1. J was trimmed by 4 bases and V by 4 bases; bases with no gene match: 20. Germline CDR1 is SGHKS and CDR2 is YYEKEE (reference sequence). CDR3 size: 19 residues.